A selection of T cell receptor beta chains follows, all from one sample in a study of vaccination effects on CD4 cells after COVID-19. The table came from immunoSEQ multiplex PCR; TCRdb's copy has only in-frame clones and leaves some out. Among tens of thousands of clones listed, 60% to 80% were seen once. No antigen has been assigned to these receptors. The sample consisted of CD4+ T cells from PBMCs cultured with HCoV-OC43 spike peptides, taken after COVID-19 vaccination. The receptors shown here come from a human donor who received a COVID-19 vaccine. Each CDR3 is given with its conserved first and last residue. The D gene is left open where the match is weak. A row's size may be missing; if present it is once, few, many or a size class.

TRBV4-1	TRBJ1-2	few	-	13	TGCGCCAGCAGCCAAAGGGGGGAACGAGGCTACACCTTC	CASSQRGERGYTF
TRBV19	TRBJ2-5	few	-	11	TGTGCCAGTAGTATCCGGGAGACCCAGTACTTC	CASSIRETQYF
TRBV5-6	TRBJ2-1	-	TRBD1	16	TGTGCCAGCAGCTTAAAGGGACAGGGAGATTACAATGAGCAGTTCTTC	CASSLKGQGDYNEQFF
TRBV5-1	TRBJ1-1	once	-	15	TGCGCCAGCAGCCCAGCCCGGTGGGTGAACACTGAAGCTTTCTTT	CASSPARWVNTEAFF
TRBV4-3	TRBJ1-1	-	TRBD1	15	TGCGCCAGCAGCCAAGAAGGACAGGGGCCCACTGAAGCTTTCTTT	CASSQEGQGPTEAFF
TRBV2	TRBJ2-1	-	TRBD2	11	TGTGCCAGCGGCCGCGGGGGTGAGCAGTTCTTC	CASGRGGEQFF
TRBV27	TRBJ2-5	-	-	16	TGTGCCAGCAGTCGTGACGGCGGAGAGTACCAAGAGACCCAGTACTTC	CASSRDGGEYQETQYF
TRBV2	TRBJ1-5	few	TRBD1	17	TGTGCCAGCAGCGCCGGGACAGGGCAAAGAGGCACTCAGCCCCAGCATTTT	CASSAGTGQRGTQPQHF
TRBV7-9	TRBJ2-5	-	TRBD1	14	TGTGCCAGCAGCTTGGGGGACAGCCAAGAGACCCAGTACTTC	CASSLGDSQETQYF
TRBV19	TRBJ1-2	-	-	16	TGTGCCAGTAGTATAGTCGGGGGGACCACGAACTATGGCTACACCTTC	CASSIVGGTTNYGYTF
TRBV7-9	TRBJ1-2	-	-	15	TGTGCCAGCAGCTCTAGAGGGGGTGGAAACTATGGCTACACCTTC	CASSSRGGGNYGYTF
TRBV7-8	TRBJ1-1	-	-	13	TGTGCCAGCAGCTTAATACGGTACACTGAAGCTTTCTTT	CASSLIRYTEAFF
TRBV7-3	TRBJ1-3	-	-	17	TGTGCCAGCAGCTTAATAGGCGGTACAGGGTCTGGAAACACCATATATTTT	CASSLIGGTGSGNTIYF
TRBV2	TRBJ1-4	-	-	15	TGTGCCAGCAGGGAATCAGGGTGGACTAATGAAAAACTGTTTTTT	CASRESGWTNEKLFF
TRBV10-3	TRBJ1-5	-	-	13	TGTGCCATCAGTGGACAGGCCCACCGGCCCCAGCATTTT	CAISGQAHRPQHF
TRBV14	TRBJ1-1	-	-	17	TGTGCCAGCAAGTTGTTGAGGGACACTCTTTTGAACACTGAAGCTTTCTTT	CASKLLRDTLLNTEAFF
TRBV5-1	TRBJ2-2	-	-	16	TGCGCCAGCAGCTCGCTGGGAGGCTCGAACACCGGGGAGCTGTTTTTT	CASSSLGGSNTGELFF
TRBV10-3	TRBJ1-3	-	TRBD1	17	TGTGCCATCAGTGAGTTCGGGACAGGGGGCTTCGGAAACACCATATATTTT	CAISEFGTGGFGNTIYF
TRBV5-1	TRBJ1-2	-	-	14	TGCGCCAGCAGCTTGGGGGGGGCTAGGTATGGCTACACCTTC	CASSLGGARYGYTF
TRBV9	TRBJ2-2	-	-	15	TGTGCCAGCAGCGCCGGGACCAGGAACACCGGGGAGCTGTTTTTT	CASSAGTRNTGELFF
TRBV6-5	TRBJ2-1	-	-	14	TGTGCCAGCTTCGGATGGGCCTCAAACAATGAGCAGTTCTTC	CASFGWASNNEQFF
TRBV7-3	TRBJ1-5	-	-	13	TGTGCCAGCAGCTTAGGGAACAATCAGCCCCAGCATTTT	CASSLGNNQPQHF
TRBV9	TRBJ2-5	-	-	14	TGTGCCAGCAGCCCCTCCAGGCAGAGGGAGACCCAGTACTTC	CASSPSRQRETQYF
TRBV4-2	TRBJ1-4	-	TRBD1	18	TGTGCCAGCAGCCCCTACTCCGGGACAGGGCCCCGTGATGAAAAACTGTTTTTT	CASSPYSGTGPRDEKLFF
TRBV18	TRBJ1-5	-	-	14	TGTGCCAGCTCACCGGGGACGGATTATCAGCCCCAGCATTTT	CASSPGTDYQPQHF
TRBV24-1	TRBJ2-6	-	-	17	TGTGCCACCAGTGATCCCGGACGTAACTCTGGGGCCAACGTCCTGACTTTC	CATSDPGRNSGANVLTF
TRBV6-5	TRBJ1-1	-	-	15	TGTGCCAGCAGTTACATCCGCCTCCCTCGAACTGAAGCTTTCTTT	CASSYIRLPRTEAFF
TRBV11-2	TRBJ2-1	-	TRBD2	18	TGTGCCAGCAGCGAAACTAGCGGGGGGGCTGGGTTATACAATGAGCAGTTCTTC	CASSETSGGAGLYNEQFF
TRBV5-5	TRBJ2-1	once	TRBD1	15	TGTGCCAGCAGCCTTCGACAGGGGTTAGGAAATGAGCAGTTCTTC	CASSLRQGLGNEQFF
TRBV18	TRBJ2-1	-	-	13	TGTGCCAGCTCACGGGGAGACGGGAATGAGCAGTTCTTC	CASSRGDGNEQFF
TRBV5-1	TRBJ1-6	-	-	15	TGCGCCAGCAGCCTTGGTGGGGGTGGAGGGTCACCCCTCCACTTT	CASSLGGGGGSPLHF
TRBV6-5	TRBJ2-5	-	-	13	TGTGCCAGCAGGAGGGGAAACCAAGAGACCCAGTACTTC	CASRRGNQETQYF
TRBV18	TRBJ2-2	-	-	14	TGTGCCAGCTCACCATCTCTTGCGGGCGGGGAGCTGTTTTTT	CASSPSLAGGELFF
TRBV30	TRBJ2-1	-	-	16	TGTGCCTGGAGTGTAACGGGGGCCGCGTCCTACAATGAGCAGTTCTTC	CAWSVTGAASYNEQFF
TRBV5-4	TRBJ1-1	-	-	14	TGTGCCAGCAGCTTTATGCAGGGGACGACGGAAGCTTTCTTT	CASSFMQGTTEAFF
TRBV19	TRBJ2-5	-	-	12	TGTGCCAGTAGTCGTCTGGGAGAGACCCAGTACTTC	CASSRLGETQYF
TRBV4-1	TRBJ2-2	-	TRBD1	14	TGCGCCAGCAGCCAGCAACAGGGGACCGGGGAGCTGTTTTTT	CASSQQQGTGELFF
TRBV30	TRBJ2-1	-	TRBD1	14	TGTGCCTGGAGTGATGGGACAGCCTACAATGAGCAGTTCTTC	CAWSDGTAYNEQFF
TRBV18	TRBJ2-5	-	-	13	TGTGCCAGCTCGCGGCAGGGACGAGAGACCCAGTACTTC	CASSRQGRETQYF
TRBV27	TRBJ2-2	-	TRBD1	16	TGTGCCAGCAGTCCGGGGACAGTAAGGAACACCGGGGAGCTGTTTTTT	CASSPGTVRNTGELFF
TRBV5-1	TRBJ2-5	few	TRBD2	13	TGCGCCAGCAGCTTGGGGGGGGGAGAGACCCAGTACTTC	CASSLGGGETQYF
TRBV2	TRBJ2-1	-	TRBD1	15	TGTGCCAGCAGTGATCAGGGGGCGCCTTACAATGAGCAGTTCTTC	CASSDQGAPYNEQFF
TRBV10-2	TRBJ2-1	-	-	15	TGCGCCAGCAGTGAGTCTACAAGGAGGTACAATGAGCAGTTCTTC	CASSESTRRYNEQFF
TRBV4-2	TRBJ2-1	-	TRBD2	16	TGTGCCAGCAGCCAGGAAGCGGGGGGCTCCTACAATGAGCAGTTCTTC	CASSQEAGGSYNEQFF
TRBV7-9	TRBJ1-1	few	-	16	TGTGCCAGCGAGCAGAGGGTGGCAGGGGACAACACTGAAGCTTTCTTT	CASEQRVAGDNTEAFF
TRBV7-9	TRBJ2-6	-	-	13	TGTGCCAGCAGCTACCACGGGGCCAACGTCCTGACTTTC	CASSYHGANVLTF
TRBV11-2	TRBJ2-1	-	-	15	TGTGCCAGCAGCTTAGTTCTGAATCTTTACAATGAGCAGTTCTTC	CASSLVLNLYNEQFF
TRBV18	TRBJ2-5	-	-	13	TGTGCCAGCTCACCAGGGTACCAAGAGACCCAGTACTTC	CASSPGYQETQYF
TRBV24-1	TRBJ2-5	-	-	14	TGTGCCACCAGTGATCCGACAGCACAAGAGACCCAGTACTTC	CATSDPTAQETQYF
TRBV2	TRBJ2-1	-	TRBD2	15	TGTGCCAGCAGTGTGACCAGCGGGGGACACAATGAGCAGTTCTTC	CASSVTSGGHNEQFF
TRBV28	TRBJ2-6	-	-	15	TGTGCCAGCAGTTCAGAGGGTGCCGGGGCCAACGTCCTGACTTTC	CASSSEGAGANVLTF
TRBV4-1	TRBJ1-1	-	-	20	TGCGCCAGCAGCCACCCCGGTTCCGGGCTGCAATTCTTATTGAACACTGAAGCTTTCTTT	CASSHPGSGLQFLLNTEAFF
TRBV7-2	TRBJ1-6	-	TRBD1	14	TGTGCCAGCTCCGAGGACAGGGGTTATTCACCCCTCCACTTT	CASSEDRGYSPLHF
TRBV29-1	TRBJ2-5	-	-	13	TGCAGCGTTGGGTTGGATACACAAGAGACCCAGTACTTC	CSVGLDTQETQYF